This T cell receptor beta chain was recovered during a study of shared clonotypes between healthy human individuals. The CDR3 contains 14 residues. Germline CDR1 and CDR2: KGHSH and LQKENI. Trimming took off 7 bases at V and 1 base at J, with 13 bases between the two ends. At a deep level, the assay was run. TCRdb's table, derived via immunoSEQ multiplex PCR, lists solely in-frame clones and lacks some. The sample includes about 2.4 million clones, roughly 93% seen only once; the top ten take 0.36%. Study donors comprised healthy, HIV-negative adults devoid of recent acute infection or vaccination. Every donor, a Caucasian adult, lived in Nashville, Tennessee.

The sequenced sample was naive CD4+ T cells from PBMCs. Subset specified: CD45RA+ positively selected. V usage is TRBV18 and J usage is TRBJ2-5; TRBD1 might be the D (6 bases). This clonotype was sampled from a man aged 18 to 30 in good health. Some clones in this sample may be carry-over from other donors' samples. CDR3 nucleotide sequence: TGTGCCAGCTTAGGGACACGATCCCAAGAGACCCAGTACTTC. Amino acid sequence: CASLGTRSQETQYF.